Sequencing of this T cell receptor beta chain was carried out in a study of shared clonotypes between healthy human individuals. Study as a whole: Aged between 18 and 49, the donors were a couple of women and a few men. There were three CD4 naive, three CD4 memory, two CD8 naive and one CD8 memory plates per donor. The study's findings and limits: Clonotype sharing levels among donors were expected to vary with sequencing depth.

The CDR3 has 15 amino acids. The junction had 2 bases not matched to a gene; V was cut back by 4 bases and J by 2 bases. The germline gives CDR1 SGHRS, CDR2 YFSETQ. Original data processing: Junction-only immunoSEQ data arrived without quality scores, meaning filtering differed. Here immunoSEQ multiplex PCR was the method, and the copy in TCRdb shows in-frame clones only, minus some. The V and J calls and clone size were taken over from that table, and D and trimming were inferred from the DNA. Among more than 2,000,000 clones listed, about 92% were seen once. Worth noting for this clone: As yet, its antigen is unknown. Other DNA sequences within the sample encode an identical CDR3.

This chain uses TRBV5-1 with TRBJ2-1; 11 bases are a match to TRBD2. Material: naive CD4+ T cells sorted from blood. Sample subset: CD45RA+ positively selected. This sequence was found in a man in his late teens or twenties in good health. CDR3 sequence: CASSVSGGAYNEQFF. Written as DNA, the CDR3 is TGCGCCAGCAGCGTTAGCGGGGGGGCCTACAATGAGCAGTTCTTC.